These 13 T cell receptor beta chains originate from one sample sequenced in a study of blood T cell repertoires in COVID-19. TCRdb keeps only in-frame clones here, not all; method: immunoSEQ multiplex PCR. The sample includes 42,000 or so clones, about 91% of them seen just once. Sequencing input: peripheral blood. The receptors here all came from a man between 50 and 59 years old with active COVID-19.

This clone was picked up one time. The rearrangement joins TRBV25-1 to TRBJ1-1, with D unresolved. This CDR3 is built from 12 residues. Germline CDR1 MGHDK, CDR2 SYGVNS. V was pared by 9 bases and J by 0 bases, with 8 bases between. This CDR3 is CARAVVNTEAFF. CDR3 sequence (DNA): TGTGCCAGGGCAGTTGTGAACACTGAAGCTTTCTTT.

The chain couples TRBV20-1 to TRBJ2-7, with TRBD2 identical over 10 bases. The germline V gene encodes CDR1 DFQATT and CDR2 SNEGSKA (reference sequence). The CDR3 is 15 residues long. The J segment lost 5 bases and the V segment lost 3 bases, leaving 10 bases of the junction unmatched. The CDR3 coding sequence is TGCAGTGCTAGTCGGGTCGGGACTAGCGACAACGAGCAGTACTTC. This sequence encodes CSASRVGTSDNEQYF.

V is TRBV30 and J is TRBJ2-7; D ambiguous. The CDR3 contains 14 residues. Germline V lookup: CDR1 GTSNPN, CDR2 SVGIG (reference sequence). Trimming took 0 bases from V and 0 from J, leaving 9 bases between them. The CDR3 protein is CAWSVGTISYEQYF. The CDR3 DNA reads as TGTGCCTGGAGTGTTGGCACTATCTCCTACGAGCAGTACTTC.

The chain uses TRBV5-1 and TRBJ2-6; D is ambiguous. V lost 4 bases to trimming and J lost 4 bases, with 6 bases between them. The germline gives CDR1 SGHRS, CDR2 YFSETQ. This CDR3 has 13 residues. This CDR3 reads CASSDTGANVLTF. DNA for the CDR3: TGCGCCAGCAGCGACACCGGGGCCAACGTCCTGACTTTC.

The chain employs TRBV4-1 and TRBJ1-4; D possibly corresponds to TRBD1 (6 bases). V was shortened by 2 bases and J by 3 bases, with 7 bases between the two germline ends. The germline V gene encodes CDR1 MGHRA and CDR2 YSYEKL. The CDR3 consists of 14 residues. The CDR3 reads CASSQSGANEKLFF. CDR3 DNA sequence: TGCGCCAGCAGCCAATCAGGGGCTAATGAAAAACTGTTTTTT.

The CDR3: CASSPDSSRNQPQHF. The CDR3 bases are TGTGCCAGCAGTCCGGATAGCAGCCGCAATCAGCCCCAGCATTTT. The V gene is TRBV28, the J gene TRBJ1-5; D unclear. The CDR3 sequence is 15 residues long. Germline V gives CDR1 MDHEN, CDR2 SYDVKM. V lost 5 bases to trimming and J lost 2 bases, with 13 bases between them.

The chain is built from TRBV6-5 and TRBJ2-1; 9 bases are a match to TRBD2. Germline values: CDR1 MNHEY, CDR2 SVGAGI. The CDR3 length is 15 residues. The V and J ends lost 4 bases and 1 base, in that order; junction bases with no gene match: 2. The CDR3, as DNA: TGTGCCAGCAGTTCCCTAGCGGGGTCCTACAATGAGCAGTTCTTC. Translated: CASSSLAGSYNEQFF.

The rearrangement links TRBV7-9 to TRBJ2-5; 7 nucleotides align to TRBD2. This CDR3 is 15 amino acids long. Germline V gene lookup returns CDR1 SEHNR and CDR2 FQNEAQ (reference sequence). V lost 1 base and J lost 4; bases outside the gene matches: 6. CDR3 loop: CASSLGGSRRETQYF. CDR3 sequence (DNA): TGTGCCAGCAGCTTAGGCGGGAGTAGAAGAGAGACCCAGTACTTC.

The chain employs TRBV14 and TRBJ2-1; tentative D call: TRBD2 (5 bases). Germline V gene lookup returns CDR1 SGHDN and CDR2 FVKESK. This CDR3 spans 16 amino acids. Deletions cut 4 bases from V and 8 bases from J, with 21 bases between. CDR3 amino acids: CASSLLPGTHEDEQFF. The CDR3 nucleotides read TGTGCCAGCAGCCTTCTCCCGGGAACCCACGAAGATGAGCAGTTCTTC.

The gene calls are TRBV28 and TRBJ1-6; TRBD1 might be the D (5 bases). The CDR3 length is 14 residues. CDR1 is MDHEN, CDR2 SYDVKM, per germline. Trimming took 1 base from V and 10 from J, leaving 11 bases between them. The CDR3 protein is CASSLLDTGSPLHF. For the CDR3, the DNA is TGTGCCAGCAGTTTATTGGACACTGGGTCACCCCTCCACTTT.

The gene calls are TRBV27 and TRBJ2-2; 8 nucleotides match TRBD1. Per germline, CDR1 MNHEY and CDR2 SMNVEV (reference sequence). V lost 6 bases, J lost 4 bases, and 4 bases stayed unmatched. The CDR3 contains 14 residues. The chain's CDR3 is CASRPGTGTGELFF. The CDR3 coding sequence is TGTGCCAGCAGGCCCGGGACAGGCACCGGGGAGCTGTTTTTT.

Here the CDR3 reads CASSHRGNGYTF. CDR3 bases: TGTGCCAGCTCACACAGGGGGAATGGCTACACCTTC. The chain couples TRBV18 to TRBJ1-2, with TRBD1 matching over 8 bases. V dropped 4 bases and J dropped 6; count of bases not matched to a gene: 1. This CDR3 has 12 amino acids. Germline loops: CDR1 KGHSH, CDR2 LQKENI.

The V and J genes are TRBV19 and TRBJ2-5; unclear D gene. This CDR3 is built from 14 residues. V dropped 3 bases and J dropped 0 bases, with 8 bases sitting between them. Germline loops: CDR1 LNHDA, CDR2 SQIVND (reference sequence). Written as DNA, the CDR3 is TGTGCCAGTAGTATCGCGGAGTACCAAGAGACCCAGTACTTC. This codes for CASSIAEYQETQYF. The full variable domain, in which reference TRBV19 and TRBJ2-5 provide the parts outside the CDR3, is DGGITQSPKYLFRKEGQNVTLSCEQNLNHDAMYWYRQDPGQGLRLIYYSQIVNDFQKGDIAEGYSVSREKKESFPLTVTSAQKNPTAFYLCASSIAEYQETQYFGPGTRLLVL.